These 17 T cell receptor beta chains came from one sample sequenced in a study of blood T cell repertoires in COVID-19. Only in-frame clones appear in the TCRdb table, and some are missing; sequencing was by immunoSEQ multiplex PCR. The data show 350,000 to 400,000 clones, 80% to 90% seen once. Sequencing was performed on PBMCs or T cells enriched from blood (not recorded which). The receptors were gathered from a man between 18 and 35 years old who had recovered from COVID-19.

V is TRBV18 and J is TRBJ2-7; D is ambiguous. The germline V gene has CDR1 KGHSH and CDR2 LQKENI. V was shortened by 1 base and J by 0 bases, with 7 bases between the two germline ends. This CDR3 is 14 amino acids long. The CDR3 coding sequence is TGTGCCAGCTCACCACGAGAGATCTCCTACGAGCAGTACTTC. Its protein product is CASSPREISYEQYF.

The chain couples TRBV10-3 to TRBJ1-1; 10 bases map to TRBD1. Trimming cost V 6 bases and J 4 bases; bases outside gene matches: 2. The CDR3 covers 13 residues. Germline loops: CDR1 ENHRY, CDR2 SYGVKD. CDR3 DNA: TGTGCCATCAGGAGGACAGGGGGCACTGAAGCTTTCTTT. It codes for CAIRRTGGTEAFF.

The gene calls are TRBV25-1 and TRBJ2-7; D gene uncertain. CDR1 and CDR2 (germline): MGHDK, SYGVNS. This CDR3 contains 11 residues. Trimming took off 6 bases at V and 3 bases at J, with 6 bases between the two ends. DNA of the CDR3: TGTGCCAGCAGACACAACTACGAGCAGTACTTC. Amino acids: CASRHNYEQYF.

The rearrangement uses TRBV10-2 and TRBJ2-7, with D tentatively TRBD1 (9 bases). The germline V gene has CDR1 WSHSY and CDR2 SAAADI. The V end lost 3 bases, the J end lost 7 bases, and 19 bases lay between the germline ends. This CDR3 is built from 15 residues. The CDR3 here is CASSDSGTGLLEQYF. In DNA, the CDR3 is TGCGCCAGCAGTGATAGCGGGACAGGGCTGCTAGAGCAGTACTTC.

The gene calls are TRBV5-1 and TRBJ1-1; TRBD1 might be the D (5 bases). CDR1 is SGHRS, CDR2 YFSETQ, per germline. The CDR3 runs to 15 residues. V lost 0 bases and J lost 1, with 10 bases in between. This chain's CDR3 is CASSLDAGSNTEAFF. The CDR3 coding sequence is TGCGCCAGCAGCTTGGATGCAGGGTCGAACACTGAAGCTTTCTTT. The variable domain in full, with the rest retrieved from reference TRBV5-1 and TRBJ1-1, is KAGVTQTPRYLIKTRGQQVTLSCSPISGHRSVSWYQQTPGQGLQFLFEYFSETQRNKGNFPGRFSGRQFSNSRSEMNVSTLELGDSALYLCASSLDAGSNTEAFFGQGTRLTVV.

This clone has a handful of counts. This chain connects TRBV27 to TRBJ1-6, with D hard to call. V was cut by 2 bases and J by 10 bases, with 15 bases left in between. This CDR3 region has 15 residues. Germline V gives CDR1 MNHEY, CDR2 SMNVEV (reference sequence). The CDR3 here is CASSLIGELGSPLHF. The CDR3 region has the DNA TGTGCCAGCAGTTTAATTGGGGAGTTAGGGTCACCCCTCCACTTT.

The chain recombines TRBV18 with TRBJ2-2; D may be TRBD2 (6 bases). The CDR3 length is 17 residues. Germline-derived CDR1 and CDR2 are KGHSH and LQKENI. V shed 2 bases and J shed 4 bases, with 17 bases lying between them. The CDR3 DNA sequence: TGTGCCAGCTCACCAAGTCGATATCGGGAGTTCACCGGGGAGCTGTTTTTT. Amino acids: CASSPSRYREFTGELFF.

The CDR3 DNA follows: TGTGCCAGCAGCTTAGTCCAGAACCTCTACGAGCAGTACTTC. Translated: CASSLVQNLYEQYF. The gene calls are TRBV11-2 and TRBJ2-7; D is ambiguous. Germline-derived CDR1 and CDR2 are SGHAT and FQNNGV. The ends were cut back, 1 base at V and 3 bases at J, with 10 bases in the middle. CDR3 size: 14 residues. Full variable domain (missing parts from reference TRBV11-2 and TRBJ2-7): EAGVAQSPRYKIIEKRQSVAFWCNPISGHATLYWYQQILGQGPKLLIQFQNNGVVDDSQLPKDRFSAERLKGVDSTLKIQPAKLEDSAVYLCASSLVQNLYEQYFGPGTRLTVT.

V usage is TRBV21-1 and J usage is TRBJ1-2; the table's D call TRBD1 went unverified against the DNA. TRBV21-1 is recorded as a pseudogene. The CDR3 is 15 residues long. The CDR3 region is CASSTDRGYVHGYTF. CDR3 nucleotide sequence: TGTGCCAGCAGCACCGACAGGGGGTATGTCCATGGCTACACCTTC.

The chain is built from TRBV9 and TRBJ2-2; 16 bases agree with TRBD2. The V segment lost 4 bases and the J segment 9 bases; nucleotides outside the gene matches: 3. In germline, CDR1 is SGDLS, CDR2 YYNGEE. This CDR3 region has 15 residues. CDR3 bases: TGTGCCAGCAGCCCGGGACTAGCGGGGGGGCGGGAGCTGTTTTTT. The encoded protein is CASSPGLAGGRELFF.

V gene TRBV24-1 combines with J gene TRBJ2-7; TRBD1 might be the D (6 bases). V was clipped by 2 bases and J by 2 bases, with 21 bases between them. Germline assignment: CDR1 KGHDR and CDR2 SFDVKD. This CDR3 is 18 amino acids long. The DNA of the CDR3 is TGTGCCACCAGTGATTCGCGGCTTGCGGACAGAGGTGCCTACGAGCAGTACTTC. Translated: CATSDSRLADRGAYEQYF.

This chain links TRBV7-9 with TRBJ2-7; 7 bases fit TRBD1. In germline, CDR1 is SEHNR, CDR2 FQNEAQ (reference sequence). J was trimmed by 2 bases and V by 0 bases; bases with no gene match: 4. The CDR3 extends over 15 amino acids. CDR3 loop: CASSLAMGTAYEQYF. The CDR3 DNA reads as TGTGCCAGCAGCTTAGCGATGGGGACAGCCTACGAGCAGTACTTC. Variable domain in full (rest from reference TRBV7-9 and TRBJ2-7): DTGVSQNPRHKITKRGQNVTFRCDPISEHNRLYWYRQTLGQGPEFLTYFQNEAQLEKSRLLSDRFSAERPKGSFSTLEIQRTEQGDSAMYLCASSLAMGTAYEQYFGPGTRLTVT.

This sequence joins TRBV18 and TRBJ1-4, with 7 bases matching TRBD1. The length of the CDR3 is 14 residues. Trimming took 1 base from V and 8 from J; bases not matched to a gene: 4. CDR1 is KGHSH, CDR2 LQKENI, per germline. The CDR3 DNA reads TGTGCCAGCTCACCACAAGGGGGCAGGGAAAAACTGTTTTTT. It encodes CASSPQGGREKLFF.

V usage is TRBV10-3 and J usage is TRBJ1-2, with 7 bases fitting TRBD1. Unmatched junction bases numbered 7, after V lost 6 bases and J lost 3 bases. The CDR3 contains 14 residues. CDR1 is ENHRY, CDR2 SYGVKD, per germline. The CDR3 nucleotides are TGTGCCATCAGAACAGGGGTGGGGCACTATGGCTACACCTTC. This translates into CAIRTGVGHYGYTF.

The CDR3 reads CASGLGGGLSGNTIYF. The DNA for the CDR3 is TGTGCTAGTGGTTTGGGGGGCGGTTTATCTGGAAACACCATATATTTT. The chain carries TRBV12-5 and TRBJ1-3, with D possibly being TRBD1 (5 bases). CDR1 and CDR2 from the germline V gene are LGHNT and FRNRAP. The CDR3 consists of 16 residues. The V and J ends lost 1 base and 1 base respectively, with 11 bases between them.

V gene TRBV19 combines with J gene TRBJ2-1, with 10 nucleotides matching TRBD1. The length of the CDR3 is 14 residues. Germline assignment: CDR1 LNHDA and CDR2 SQIVND (reference sequence). The trim removed 7 bases at V and 9 bases at J, leaving 9 bases unmatched. In DNA form, the CDR3 reads TGTGCCAGTATCGACAGGGGGCAAGGGATTGAGCAGTTCTTC. Protein product: CASIDRGQGIEQFF.

The chain carries TRBV29-1 and TRBJ2-1; 7 nucleotides agree with TRBD2. The ends lost 0 bases at V and 3 bases at J; junction bases unmatched: 5. The CDR3 loop spans 15 amino acids. In germline, CDR1 is SQVTM, CDR2 ANQGSEA. The DNA of the CDR3 is TGCAGCGTTGAAGAGCGGGAGCGTCGCTACAATGAGCAGTTCTTC. Amino acids: CSVEERERRYNEQFF.